This record looks at one T cell receptor (beta chain) sequence and its context. Antigen unknown. The sample comes from a study of cytomegalovirus exposure and HLA in healthy donors. Study-level points and caveats: Using a false discovery rate of 0.05, a later analysis showed that some 16,000 TCR beta sequences were associated with HLA alleles. Across donors, presence/absence analyses took sequencing depth to be roughly uniform.

PCR involved 60 Vbeta and 13 Jbeta primers. Measured with immunoSEQ multiplex PCR; TCRdb has only the in-frame clones, and not every one. Found here are roughly 43,000 clones, approximately 77% of them singletons; the top ten hold roughly 1.5%. Unmatched junction bases numbered 6, after V lost 1 base and J lost 5 bases. Germline assignment: CDR1 LGHNA and CDR2 YNFKEQ. CDR3 length: 16 residues. The sequenced material came from PBMCs. The V and J genes are TRBV4-2 and TRBJ2-3; 10 nucleotides line up with TRBD2. The TCR sequence derives from a man aged 30-40 years in good health and CMV-seronegative. This chain's CDR3 is CASSQAGTSVRDTQYF. CDR3 nucleotide sequence: TGTGCCAGCAGCCAAGCCGGGACTAGCGTTCGAGATACGCAGTATTTT.